This TCR beta chain was sequenced during a study of blood T cell repertoires in COVID-19. Turning to the study itself: The origin of the acute and convalescent COVID-19 samples was the United States, Italy and Spain. PBMCs, B-cell-depleted T cells, or T cells provided the cDNA or gDNA that made up the material.

Deletions cut 1 base from V and 3 bases from J, with 13 bases between. This CDR3 spans 15 amino acids. CDR1 is MDHEN, CDR2 SYDVKM, per germline. Seattle patients were enrolled during active infection and followed longitudinally. In the original analysis: It was from reference gene primer amplification that nucleated cell counts were estimated. Data came from immunoSEQ multiplex PCR; TCRdb stores just in-frame clones and leaves some out. That table furnishes V, J and clone size, whereas the DNA furnished D and trimming. This table holds nearly 110,000 clones, 70% to 80% found once. J is TRBJ2-7 and V is TRBV28; D might be TRBD2 (5 bases). Input material: peripheral blood. The receptor's source is a man aged 80 or over with COVID-19, enrolled during active disease. In DNA, the CDR3 is TGTGCCAGCAGTTTATCAGGCGGGCCGGGCTACGAGCAGTACTTC. This translates into CASSLSGGPGYEQYF.